The 32 T cell receptor beta chains below come from one sample, sequenced in a study of blood T cell repertoires in COVID-19 (dated by TCRdb to about 2020). Library preparation used the immunoSEQ multiplex PCR assay. TCRdb mirrors the immuneACCESS table, restricted to in-frame sequences. Some clones are absent from its copies; in checked studies, under half trace to an unresolved V gene, and the reason for the others is unknown. This sample is represented by 110,000 to 150,000 clones; over 75% of them were singletons. The top ten constitute roughly 1.6% of the sample. Sample: peripheral blood. The source of these receptors is a human donor in a cohort sampled during active COVID-19.

This sequence joins TRBV3-1 (or the pseudogene TRBV3-2) and TRBJ2-7, with a tentative D call TRBD2 (6 bases). CDR1 and CDR2 (germline): LGHDT, YNNKEL (reference sequence). This CDR3 region has 11 residues. The ends were cut back, 1 base at V and 11 bases at J, with 9 bases in the middle. The CDR3: CASSQGGEEYF. DNA for the CDR3: TGTGCCAGCAGCCAAGGGGGGGAGGAGTACTTC.

The chain uses TRBV10-3 and TRBJ1-2; 7 bases agree with TRBD1. The V and J ends lost 11 bases and 4 bases, in that order; junction bases with no gene match: 10. Germline V gene sequence: CDR1 ENHRY, CDR2 SYGVKD. This CDR3 is 13 amino acids long. CDR3 in DNA: TGTGCCTCCAGACCGGGACAGATCTATGGCTACACCTTC. This sequence encodes CASRPGQIYGYTF.

This clone appeared once. V usage is TRBV7-2 and J usage is TRBJ2-7; maybe TRBD2 (6 bases). V lost 3 bases, J lost 7 bases, and 16 bases lay in between. From germline, CDR1 is SGHTA and CDR2 FQGNSA. The CDR3 covers 14 residues. CDR3 nucleotides: TGTGCCAGCAGCTTTGGTAGGGACTCGGGGGAGCAGTACTTC. Residues: CASSFGRDSGEQYF.

J is TRBJ1-1 and V is TRBV6-2 or TRBV6-3; unclear D gene. This CDR3 contains 14 residues. V was shortened by 5 bases and J by 5 bases, with 15 bases between the two germline ends. Germline CDR1 reads MNHEY; CDR2 reads SVGEGT. DNA of the CDR3: TGTGCCAGCAGTCAGTTCCATGGACTAACTGAAGCTTTCTTT. It translates to CASSQFHGLTEAFF.

The rearrangement joins TRBV15 to TRBJ2-3; D perhaps matches TRBD1 (6 bases). The CDR3 has 15 residues. CDR1 is LNHNV and CDR2 is YYDKDF in the germline V gene (reference sequence). Between the trimmed V and J ends, which lost 5 bases and 2 bases, there was a span of 14 bases. CDR3 amino acids: CATSRRGRTTDTQYF. CDR3 DNA sequence: TGTGCCACCAGCCGAAGGGGGAGAACCACAGATACGCAGTATTTT.

V and J are TRBV19 and TRBJ1-5; 8 nucleotides agree with TRBD1. The CDR3 has 16 amino acids. The V segment lost 5 bases and the J segment 0 bases; nucleotides outside the gene matches: 6. From germline, CDR1 is LNHDA and CDR2 SQIVND (reference sequence). The CDR3 DNA reads as TGTGCCAGTAGTGGGACAGGAGGTCCTAGCAATCAGCCCCAGCATTTT. Its protein product is CASSGTGGPSNQPQHF.

The chain uses TRBV12-3 or TRBV12-4 and TRBJ2-1; D is unresolved. The CDR3 spans 12 residues. V lost 6 bases and J lost 10, with 13 bases in between. Here the CDR3 reads CASSLVSFEQFF. The CDR3 DNA reads TGTGCCAGCAGCCTAGTCTCCTTCGAGCAGTTCTTC.

The V and J genes are TRBV5-1 and TRBJ1-2; a possible D gene is TRBD1 (6 bases). The CDR3 sequence is 14 residues long. V was shortened by 2 bases and J by 4 bases, with 12 bases between the two germline ends. Germline assignment: CDR1 SGHRS and CDR2 YFSETQ. The CDR3 coding sequence is TGCGCCAGCAGCTTACCTACAGGGTTCTATGGCTACACCTTC. As protein: CASSLPTGFYGYTF. Full variable domain (outside the CDR3, taken from reference TRBV5-1 and TRBJ1-2): KAGVTQTPRYLIKTRGQQVTLSCSPISGHRSVSWYQQTPGQGLQFLFEYFSETQRNKGNFPGRFSGRQFSNSRSEMNVSTLELGDSALYLCASSLPTGFYGYTFGSGTRLTVV.

V gene TRBV5-6 combines with J gene TRBJ2-5, with 13 nucleotides matching TRBD2. Trimming took 4 bases from V and 7 from J; bases not matched to a gene: 10. Germline-derived CDR1 and CDR2 are SGHDT and YYEEEE. This CDR3 region has 16 residues. The chain's CDR3 is CASSHRTSGSRGTQYF. As DNA, the CDR3 is TGTGCCAGCAGCCATCGGACTAGCGGGAGTAGGGGGACCCAGTACTTC.

This CDR3 is CASSRRREEEAFF. In DNA, the CDR3 is TGCGCCAGCAGCCGCCGACGGGAAGAAGAAGCTTTCTTT. This chain uses TRBV4-3 with TRBJ1-1; the D is unclear. The CDR3 has 13 residues. The ends were cut back, 4 bases at V and 8 bases at J, with 14 bases in the middle. Germline CDR1 is LGHNA and CDR2 is YSLEER.

The V call is TRBV5-1, the J call TRBJ1-1; 7 bases are shared with TRBD1. The germline CDR1 and CDR2 sequences are SGHRS and YFSETQ. CDR3 size: 14 residues. The V segment lost 1 base and the J segment 1 base; nucleotides outside the gene matches: 1. CDR3 in amino acids: CASSLWTGNTEAFF. The CDR3 nucleotides read TGCGCCAGCAGCTTGTGGACAGGGAACACTGAAGCTTTCTTT.

This chain uses TRBV9 with TRBJ2-2, with 7 bases lining up with TRBD2. J was trimmed by 2 bases and V by 0 bases; bases with no gene match: 4. The CDR3 extends over 16 amino acids. Germline values: CDR1 SGDLS, CDR2 YYNGEE. The CDR3 region has the DNA TGTGCCAGCAGCGTAGGGGTAGCGGGCAACACCGGGGAGCTGTTTTTT. Its protein product is CASSVGVAGNTGELFF.

This rearrangement joins TRBV6-1 to TRBJ1-1; 8 bases line up with TRBD1. This CDR3 contains 16 residues. The V segment lost 4 bases and the J segment 2 bases; nucleotides outside the gene matches: 9. Germline loops: CDR1 MNHNS, CDR2 SASEGT. Here the CDR3 reads CASSVGQGGRNTEAFF. CDR3 DNA sequence: TGTGCCAGCAGTGTCGGACAGGGAGGGAGAAACACTGAAGCTTTCTTT.

The V gene is TRBV18, the J gene TRBJ2-7, with D possibly matching TRBD2 (6 bases). CDR3 length: 14 residues. V dropped 6 bases and J dropped 5 bases, with 17 bases sitting between them. CDR1 and CDR2 from the germline V gene are KGHSH and LQKENI. CDR3 sequence: CASSPALAYDEQYF. DNA of the CDR3: TGTGCCAGCTCGCCGGCGCTAGCGTATGACGAGCAGTACTTC.

V is TRBV10-3 and J is TRBJ2-1; TRBD2 aligns across 9 bases. Trimming cost V 10 bases and J 7 bases; bases outside gene matches: 11. This CDR3 region has 14 residues. Germline V gives CDR1 ENHRY, CDR2 SYGVKD. This CDR3 reads CATAFAGGHNEQFF. The CDR3 bases are TGTGCCACCGCCTTTGCGGGAGGGCATAATGAGCAGTTCTTC.

J is TRBJ1-1 and V is TRBV9, with 7 bases lining up with TRBD1. J was trimmed by 7 bases and V by 4 bases; bases with no gene match: 13. The CDR3 length is 15 residues. Germline values: CDR1 SGDLS, CDR2 YYNGEE. The CDR3 DNA sequence: TGTGCCAGCAGCCAAGGGGGCGGGGAGAACGGTGAAGCTTTCTTT. It encodes CASSQGGGENGEAFF.

This chain joins TRBV5-1 and TRBJ2-3; unclear D gene. Germline V gives CDR1 SGHRS, CDR2 YFSETQ. The CDR3 totals 15 residues. Between the trimmed V and J ends, which lost 2 bases and 0 bases, there was a span of 10 bases. The chain's CDR3 is CASSFTVLSTDTQYF. DNA for the CDR3: TGCGCCAGCAGCTTTACGGTACTGAGCACAGATACGCAGTATTTT.

This clone was picked up a small number of times. The V gene is TRBV19, the J gene TRBJ1-1; D is perhaps TRBD1 (5 bases). Germline CDR1 is LNHDA and CDR2 is SQIVND (reference sequence). The CDR3 has 13 amino acids. The V gene lost 9 bases and the J gene lost 1 base, with 12 bases spanning the gap. The CDR3 here is CASKKTGNTEAFF. The CDR3 region has the DNA TGTGCCAGCAAGAAAACAGGGAACACTGAAGCTTTCTTT.

The CDR3 is CASRPLGTGGGQPQHF. In nucleotides, the CDR3 is TGTGCCAGCAGGCCCCTCGGGACAGGGGGCGGTCAGCCCCAGCATTTT. The chain combines TRBV6-6 with TRBJ1-5, with 12 nucleotides matching TRBD1. The germline CDR1 and CDR2 sequences are MNHNY and SVGAGI (reference sequence). V shed 6 bases and J 6 bases; nucleotides not matched to a gene: 9. The CDR3 runs 16 residues.

V and J are TRBV30 and TRBJ1-6; tentatively, D is TRBD1 (5 bases). Germline loops: CDR1 GTSNPN, CDR2 SVGIG (reference sequence). V was pared by 1 base and J by 7 bases, with 5 bases between. The CDR3 is made up of 12 amino acids. The CDR3 is CAWSGQNSPLHF. The CDR3 region has the DNA TGTGCCTGGAGTGGACAGAATTCACCCCTCCACTTT.

The rearrangement joins TRBV12-5 to TRBJ2-1; TRBD2 aligns across 8 bases. J lost 5 bases, V lost 5 bases, and 17 bases had no gene match. Per germline, CDR1 LGHNT and CDR2 FRNRAP. The CDR3 covers 18 residues. The CDR3: CASGKLGLAGSGDNEQFF. The CDR3 DNA reads TGTGCTAGTGGTAAGCTAGGTCTAGCGGGTAGTGGGGACAATGAGCAGTTCTTC.

The chain employs TRBV11-1 and TRBJ2-1; 7 positions match TRBD2. The V gene's germline CDR1 is SGHAT and CDR2 FQDESV (reference sequence). Trimming removed 3 bases from V and 4 bases from J; junction bases left unmatched: 6. The CDR3 has 15 residues. The CDR3 spells CASSFLASGYNEQFF. CDR3 DNA: TGTGCCAGCAGCTTTCTGGCTAGCGGTTACAATGAGCAGTTCTTC.

The rearrangement links TRBV9 to TRBJ2-1; 12 nucleotides align to TRBD2. The germline CDR1 and CDR2 sequences are SGDLS and YYNGEE. The CDR3 is 16 amino acids. Trimming removed 1 base from V and 7 bases from J; junction bases left unmatched: 6. The CDR3, as DNA: TGTGCCAGCAGCGTACTGACTAGCGGGAGCGGTAATGAGCAGTTCTTC. Translation: CASSVLTSGSGNEQFF.

The CDR3, as DNA: TGTGCCAGCAGCCACAGGCTACGGGGCACCGGGGAGCTGTTTTTT. It translates to CASSHRLRGTGELFF. This rearrangement joins TRBV3-1 (or the pseudogene TRBV3-2) to TRBJ2-2; TRBD2 might be the D (5 bases). The CDR3 has 15 amino acids. The germline V gene encodes CDR1 LGHDT and CDR2 YNNKEL (reference sequence). The ends were cut back, 3 bases at V and 4 bases at J, with 12 bases in the middle.

V usage is TRBV5-6 and J usage is TRBJ1-6, with D perhaps TRBD1 (6 bases). V shed 4 bases and J shed 13 bases, with 15 bases lying between them. The germline V gene encodes CDR1 SGHDT and CDR2 YYEEEE. This CDR3 has 13 amino acids. Here the CDR3 reads CASSRNRESPLHF. The CDR3 DNA reads as TGTGCCAGCAGCCGCAACAGGGAGAGTCCCCTCCACTTT.

The V gene is TRBV28, the J gene TRBJ1-2, with 7 bases fitting TRBD1. V shed 1 base and J 10 bases; nucleotides not matched to a gene: 6. This CDR3 is 13 amino acids long. Germline CDR1 reads MDHEN; CDR2 reads SYDVKM. The CDR3 protein is CASSLSQTGSYTF. DNA of the CDR3: TGTGCCAGCAGTTTATCCCAGACAGGGTCCTACACCTTC.

The chain is built from TRBV6-6 and TRBJ2-6; maybe TRBD1 (5 bases). Germline V lookup: CDR1 MNHNY, CDR2 SVGAGI (reference sequence). The germline V and J ends were trimmed by 6 bases and 3 bases, with 21 bases remaining between them. The CDR3 has 18 amino acids. In nucleotides, the CDR3 is TGTGCCAGCAGCCGAACTACAGGAACCCCGTTTGGGGCCAACGTCCTGACTTTC. Its translation is CASSRTTGTPFGANVLTF.

The V gene is TRBV7-9, the J gene TRBJ1-1; TRBD1 agrees at 8 bases. Germline CDR1 and CDR2: SEHNR and FQNEAQ (reference sequence). V dropped 2 bases and J dropped 0; count of bases not matched to a gene: 11. CDR3 length: 18 residues. Here the CDR3 DNA reads TGTGCCAGCAGCTTATCCGGACAGGGAGGGCGGATGAACACTGAAGCTTTCTTT. Its translation: CASSLSGQGGRMNTEAFF.

The gene calls are TRBV19 and TRBJ2-1; 9 bases are a match to TRBD1. The CDR3 is 17 amino acids. Germline CDR1 is LNHDA and CDR2 is SQIVND (reference sequence). Trimming removed 1 base from V and 6 bases from J; junction bases left unmatched: 10. The CDR3: CASSIASTGTGSNEQFF. CDR3 sequence (DNA): TGTGCCAGTAGTATAGCATCAACCGGGACAGGGTCCAATGAGCAGTTCTTC.

CDR3 in DNA: TGTGCCTGGATTGGCGGTATCTCTAACTATGGCTACACCTTC. This gives the protein CAWIGGISNYGYTF. The gene calls are TRBV30 and TRBJ1-2; D is unresolved. Germline V lookup: CDR1 GTSNPN, CDR2 SVGIG (reference sequence). The germline V and J ends were trimmed by 4 bases and 0 bases, with 12 bases remaining between them. The CDR3 totals 14 residues.

The chain couples TRBV27 to TRBJ2-2; TRBD2 matches 7 bases. The CDR3 runs to 13 residues. Germline assignment: CDR1 MNHEY and CDR2 SMNVEV (reference sequence). J was trimmed by 6 bases and V by 3 bases; bases with no gene match: 1. The CDR3 DNA sequence: TGTGCCAGCAGTTTCGCGGGAGCCGGGGAGCTGTTTTTT. Translated, it gives CASSFAGAGELFF.

The chain uses TRBV18 and TRBJ2-7, with 13 positions matching TRBD2. Germline values: CDR1 KGHSH, CDR2 LQKENI. The CDR3 totals 15 residues. After removal of 8 bases from V and 6 bases from J, the junction contained 10 bases not matched to a gene. As DNA, the CDR3 is TGTGCCAGCCAGAGGACTAGCGGGAGTCTCCCCGAGCAGTACTTC. The encoded protein is CASQRTSGSLPEQYF.